Listed below are T cell receptor beta chains from one sample, sequenced in a study of early T cells in non-severe SARS-CoV-2 infection. From the 5' RACE reads, TCRdb called clonotypes with MiXCR, one entry per CDR3 protein. The sample shows some 36,000 distinct CDR3 sequences, about 6% of them seen only once. Sequencing was performed on whole blood. These receptors were collected from an adult who was a healthcare worker with PCR-confirmed SARS-CoV-2 infection or an uninfected control (not recorded which). The CDR3 runs from the conserved cysteine through the conserved F or W. The D gene is left open where the match is weak. For some rows the clone size is stated as once, few or many, or as a class when expanded; others skip it.

size,D,J,V,DNA,CDR3
many,TRBD2,TRBJ2-7,TRBV12-3/TRBV12-4,TGTGCCAGCAGTCTAGCGGAGTACTCCTACGAGCAGTACTTC,CASSLAEYSYEQYF
many,TRBD2,TRBJ2-7,TRBV30,TGTGCCTGGAGTGCATTCCTCCGAGCGGGAGAAGAGCAGTACTTC,CAWSAFLRAGEEQYF
many,.,TRBJ2-7,TRBV11-1,TGTGCCAGCAGCTTAAGGGCGGGCACCTCCTACGAGCAGTACTTC,CASSLRAGTSYEQYF
many,.,TRBJ2-5,TRBV2,TGTGCCAGCAGTGAAGAAAAAGGTTGGGCCCAGTACTTC,CASSEEKGWAQYF
.,.,TRBJ1-1,TRBV6-6,TGTGCCAGCACGAGGGTGGAGGTAAGATCCACTGAAGCTTTCTTT,CASTRVEVRSTEAFF
many,.,TRBJ2-7,TRBV5-1,TGCGCCAGCAGCCCCCAGAGGCAGGCACACGAGCAGTACTTC,CASSPQRQAHEQYF
many,.,TRBJ2-2,TRBV18,TGTGCCAGCTCACCAGTAGAGGACGGGGAGCTGTTTTTT,CASSPVEDGELFF
many,.,TRBJ2-6,TRBV7-3,TGTGCCAGCAGCCATAGTACACACTCTGGGGCCAACGTCCTGACTTTC,CASSHSTHSGANVLTF
many,.,TRBJ1-2,TRBV30,TGTGCCTGGAGTGTATCGGTTTTCTCCATAAGGGAGTTTGGCTACACCTTC,CAWSVSVFSIREFGYTF
many,.,TRBJ1-2,TRBV28,TGTGCCAGCAGTCCCGTCGGCGCACTCTATGGCTACACCTTC,CASSPVGALYGYTF
many,.,TRBJ1-1,TRBV11-2,TGTGCCAGCAAGGGGATGACGGAAAGATGGACTGAAGCTTTCTTT,CASKGMTERWTEAFF
many,.,TRBJ2-3,TRBV9,TGTGCCAGCACCGGCGCGGCGCTTAGCACAGATACGCAGTATTTT,CASTGAALSTDTQYF
many,TRBD1,TRBJ2-7,TRBV20-1,TGCAGTGCTTTCGGGACAGGGCACTACGAGCAGTACTTC,CSAFGTGHYEQYF
many,TRBD2,TRBJ2-1,TRBV2,TGTGCCAGCAGGACTAGCGGGAGTGATGAGCAGTTCTTC,CASRTSGSDEQFF
many,.,TRBJ2-7,TRBV3-1,TGTGCCAGCAGCCAAGCGCCTGGTCCCTACGAGCAGTACTTC,CASSQAPGPYEQYF
.,.,TRBJ2-6,TRBV12-3/TRBV12-4,TGTGCCAGCAGTTTAGGGAGGCGCTCTGGGGCCAACGTCCTGACTTTC,CASSLGRRSGANVLTF
few,.,TRBJ2-5,TRBV15,TGTGCCACCACATCCGGGAGAGACCAAGAGACCCAGTACTTC,CATTSGRDQETQYF
medium-sized,TRBD1,TRBJ2-3,TRBV3-1,TGTGCCAGCAGCCAAATCGATTTCCAGGGGGCAGATACGCAGTATTTT,CASSQIDFQGADTQYF
many,TRBD1,TRBJ2-7,TRBV10-1,TGCGCCAGCAGTGAGTCGACAGGGAACGAGCAGTACTTC,CASSESTGNEQYF
many,.,TRBJ1-5,TRBV10-3,TGTGCCATCACTTCGGACAGAGGGAATCAGCCCCAGCATTTT,CAITSDRGNQPQHF
many,.,TRBJ1-4,TRBV29-1,TGCAGCGTTGAAGGTTGGGGGGCCGGGAAGGAAAAACTGTTTTTT,CSVEGWGAGKEKLFF
many,TRBD1,TRBJ2-7,TRBV9,TGTGCCAGCAGCGCAGGGGGCGTGCTATACGAGCAGTACTTC,CASSAGGVLYEQYF
many,TRBD2,TRBJ2-7,TRBV6-2/TRBV6-3,TGTGCCAGCAGTTACGCTAGCGGAAGCTCCTACGAGCAGTACTTC,CASSYASGSSYEQYF
large,.,TRBJ2-1,TRBV6-2/TRBV6-3,TGTGCCAGCAGTTTGGATGAAATCAATGAGCAGTTCTTC,CASSLDEINEQFF
many,TRBD1,TRBJ2-7,TRBV20-1,TGCAGTGCTAAATGGGACAGCTACGAGCAGTACTTC,CSAKWDSYEQYF
.,TRBD2,TRBJ2-1,TRBV5-4,TGTGCCAGCAGCCAGGGACTAGCGGGAGGCCACAATGAGCAGTTCTTC,CASSQGLAGGHNEQFF
few,.,TRBJ2-7,TRBV7-8,TGTGCCAGCAGCATAGGGACCAGTTACTACGAGCAGTACTTC,CASSIGTSYYEQYF
.,.,TRBJ2-1,TRBV7-8,TGTGCCAGCAGCTTAGGAGTTCCTAATGAGCAGTTCTTC,CASSLGVPNEQFF
many,TRBD1,TRBJ1-4,TRBV10-3,TGTGCCATCAGTGAGTCGAGGACAGGGAAATCAACTAATGAAAAACTGTTTTTT,CAISESRTGKSTNEKLFF
many,TRBD2,TRBJ2-1,TRBV20-1,TGCAGTGCTAGAGATCTCCGAGCGGGAGGATCCTATGAGCAGTTCTTC,CSARDLRAGGSYEQFF
many,.,TRBJ2-1,TRBV29-1,TGCAGCCTTAGACAGGCCTACAATGAGCAGTTCTTC,CSLRQAYNEQFF